This T cell receptor beta chain is drawn from a study of cytomegalovirus exposure and HLA in healthy donors. Study-wide context: Drawn from HLA-typed donors, some 80 million unique TCRs were held in an early data release. The study, taken as a whole, reports: Prior analysis indicated that the majority of TCR beta V segments exhibited productivity approximately 90% or approximately 30% of the time. A later examination showed that TCR association rates differed by HLA locus, with DRB1 most and HLA-C fewest.

With 8 bases clipped from V and 1 base from J, the junction kept 6 bases outside the gene matches. The CDR3 has 14 amino acids. CDR1 and CDR2 (germline): SNHLY, FYNNEI. The PCR made use of 60 Vbeta and 13 Jbeta primers. Libraries were prepared by immunoSEQ multiplex PCR; TCRdb keeps only in-frame clonotypes and omits some of them. There are fewer than 250,000 clones in the sample; about 85% occur only once, and approximately 1.1% lies in the top ten. This clone came up once. Its matching antigen is unknown. The sequenced sample consisted of PBMCs. This receptor was obtained from a boy aged 2 to 10 in good health and CMV-seronegative. The chain combines TRBV2 with TRBJ2-3; 7 bases fit TRBD1. The CDR3 spells CASQGTVRTDTQYF. The CDR3 nucleotides read TGTGCCAGCCAAGGGACAGTTCGCACAGATACGCAGTATTTT.